The 15 T cell receptor beta chains presented below share a single source sample, sequenced in a study of immune evolution from preneoplasia to lung adenocarcinoma. Sequencing was performed with immunoSEQ multiplex PCR; in TCRdb, only in-frame clones are kept and a portion is missing. This table holds 6,000 to 10,000 clones, 75% to 85% found once. Sequencing was performed on FFPE minimally invasive lung adenocarcinoma tissue. Every receptor here comes from a person aged 65-85 years with lung adenocarcinoma.

The chain employs TRBV11-1 and TRBJ2-3, with 9 bases aligning to TRBD1. The germline V gene has CDR1 SGHAT and CDR2 FQDESV (reference sequence). There are 15 residues in the CDR3. V lost 5 bases and J lost 2; bases outside the gene matches: 5. This chain's CDR3 is CASSLGQGTTDTQYF. The DNA of the CDR3 is TGTGCCAGCAGCCTCGGACAGGGGACCACAGATACGCAGTATTTT.

This clone was seen a single time. The rearrangement joins TRBV9 to TRBJ2-1; D is perhaps TRBD1 (5 bases). V lost 8 bases and J 4 bases, leaving 19 bases between the germline ends. The CDR3 sequence is 15 residues long. The germline CDR1 and CDR2 sequences are SGDLS and YYNGEE. The CDR3 DNA is TGTGCCAGTAGTGTTGGGGCCACGGAGTACAATGAGCAGTTCTTC. Protein: CASSVGATEYNEQFF.

The chain links TRBV9 to TRBJ2-2; D ambiguous. The V gene's germline CDR1 is SGDLS and CDR2 YYNGEE. V shed 1 base and J shed 6 bases, with 7 bases lying between them. The CDR3 extends over 13 amino acids. The CDR3 spells CASSVLGSGELFF. The CDR3, as DNA: TGTGCCAGCAGCGTATTAGGTTCCGGGGAGCTGTTTTTT.

The chain combines TRBV7-3 with TRBJ2-7; possibly TRBD1 for D (5 bases). Between the trimmed V and J ends, which lost 3 bases and 5 bases, there was a span of 14 bases. Germline lookup yields CDR1 SGHTA and CDR2 FQGTGA. The CDR3 consists of 14 residues. CDR3 protein: CASSLQSGSDEQYF. DNA for the CDR3: TGTGCCAGCAGCTTGCAATCAGGGTCGGACGAGCAGTACTTC.

The chain couples TRBV7-3 to TRBJ2-2, with D perhaps given as TRBD1 or TRBD2 (5 bases each). This CDR3 spans 14 amino acids. Germline CDR1 reads SGHTA; CDR2 reads FQGTGA. Trimming pared 5 bases from V and 3 bases from J, leaving 10 bases between. The CDR3 spells CASSRDPDTGELFF. The CDR3 nucleotides are TGTGCCAGCAGCCGGGACCCAGACACCGGGGAGCTGTTTTTT. Full variable domain (missing parts from reference TRBV7-3 and TRBJ2-2): GAGVSQTPSNKVTEKGKYVELRCDPISGHTALYWYRQSLGQGPEFLIYFQGTGAADDSGLPNDRFFAVRPEGSVSTLKIQRTERGDSAVYLCASSRDPDTGELFFGEGSRLTVL.

J is TRBJ1-1 and V is TRBV18, with TRBD1 matching over 7 bases. Per germline, CDR1 KGHSH and CDR2 LQKENI. This CDR3 region has 13 residues. The junction had 2 bases not matched to a gene; V was cut back by 3 bases and J by 4 bases. Here the CDR3 DNA reads TGTGCCAGCTCACCCGGACAGGTCACTGAAGCTTTCTTT. Amino acids: CASSPGQVTEAFF.

This clone was seen only a few times. The V call is TRBV9, the J call TRBJ2-2; the D is unclear. Trimming left V 2 bases short and J 8 bases short, with 19 bases between. The CDR3 contains 16 residues. Germline V gene sequence: CDR1 SGDLS, CDR2 YYNGEE. CDR3 nucleotide sequence: TGTGCCAGCAGCGTCCCCCCAAAAAAGACACTTGGGGAGCTGTTTTTT. It codes for CASSVPPKKTLGELFF.

This clone has more than one count but fewer than ten. J is TRBJ1-4 and V is TRBV7-9; D not certain. The length of the CDR3 is 14 residues. Between the trimmed V and J ends, which lost 3 bases and 7 bases, there was a span of 12 bases. CDR1 SEHNR and CDR2 FQNEAQ come from the germline V gene (reference sequence). The CDR3 reads CASSFGSGGEKLFF. Written as DNA, the CDR3 is TGTGCCAGCAGCTTTGGATCTGGAGGTGAAAAACTGTTTTTT.

This sequence joins TRBV7-8 and TRBJ2-1; perhaps TRBD1 as D (5 bases). Trimming pared 5 bases from V and 7 bases from J, leaving 12 bases between. The CDR3 runs 13 residues. Germline V gene lookup returns CDR1 SGHVS and CDR2 FQNEAQ. CDR3 amino acids: CASSGDRRNEQFF. In DNA, the CDR3 is TGTGCCAGCAGCGGCGACAGACGGAATGAGCAGTTCTTC. Full variable domain (outside the CDR3, taken from reference TRBV7-8 and TRBJ2-1): GAGVSQSPRYKVAKRGQDVALRCDPISGHVSLFWYQQALGQGPEFLTYFQNEAQLDKSGLPSDRFFAERPEGSVSTLKIQRTQQEDSAVYLCASSGDRRNEQFFGPGTRLTVL.

This chain joins TRBV5-6 and TRBJ2-3; 7 bases are a match to TRBD2. Trimming took 5 bases from V and 7 from J; bases not matched to a gene: 10. Germline V lookup: CDR1 SGHDT, CDR2 YYEEEE. This CDR3 region has 14 residues. The CDR3 reads CASRLSQGTNTQYF. As DNA, the CDR3 is TGTGCCAGCAGACTCAGTCAAGGGACTAATACGCAGTATTTT.

V usage is TRBV5-1 and J usage is TRBJ2-1; 8 bases map to TRBD1. The CDR3 is made up of 14 amino acids. The J segment lost 4 bases and the V segment lost 6 bases, leaving 6 bases of the junction unmatched. Germline values: CDR1 SGHRS, CDR2 YFSETQ. The CDR3 region has the DNA TGCGCCAGCACTACCGGGACAGGATACAATGAGCAGTTCTTC. Its translation: CASTTGTGYNEQFF.

This rearrangement joins TRBV11-1 to TRBJ2-7; D might be TRBD1 (6 bases). Germline V CDR1 and CDR2: SGHAT, FQDESV (reference sequence). This CDR3 comprises 14 residues. The V gene lost 5 bases and the J gene lost 0 bases, with 11 bases spanning the gap. Here the CDR3 reads CASSPRGLSYEQYF. The CDR3 nucleotides are TGTGCCAGCAGCCCCAGGGGCCTCTCCTACGAGCAGTACTTC.

V and J are TRBV30 and TRBJ1-1; 7 nucleotides agree with TRBD1. The CDR3 is 12 amino acids. CDR1 is GTSNPN and CDR2 is SVGIG in the germline V gene (reference sequence). Losses at the gene ends were 4 bases for V and 10 bases for J; bases not matched to a gene: 9. CDR3 DNA sequence: TGTGCCTGGAACTGGGAGGCAGGGGGAGCTTTCTTT. This codes for CAWNWEAGGAFF.

J is TRBJ2-7 and V is TRBV2, with TRBD1 as a possible D gene (6 bases). With 4 bases removed from V and 4 bases from J, the gap between germline ends came to 11 bases. The germline V gene encodes CDR1 SNHLY and CDR2 FYNNEI. The CDR3 spans 13 residues. The CDR3 protein is CASSGGLGYEQYF. CDR3 bases: TGTGCCAGCAGTGGGGGGCTCGGGTACGAGCAGTACTTC.

As concerns this clone: Germline and junction disagree at one end, which may indicate a read error. The J gene is TRBJ1-2, the V gene TRBV5-4; D is undetermined. Germline V gives CDR1 SGHNT, CDR2 YYREEE (reference sequence). The CDR3 covers 12 residues. The chain's CDR3 is CVSSLDLWGYTF. The CDR3 DNA sequence: TGTGTCAGCAGCTTGGACCTGTGGGGCTACACCTTC.